This TCR beta chain originates from a study of cytomegalovirus exposure and HLA in healthy donors. Study observations and caveats: The Asian-associated ancestry cluster reportedly had fewer N-insertions than the approximately 650-donor mean in a later analysis. Later work associated over 15,000 TCR beta sequences with HLA alleles at 0.05 false discovery rate.

Both 60 Vbeta primers and 13 Jbeta primers went into the PCR. Assay: immunoSEQ multiplex PCR; the TCRdb copy retains only in-frame clones and omits some. The sample has about 160,000 clones, 80% to 85% seen once. As for this clone: Its target is not known.

The study did not record CMV serostatus for this donor. Germline V lookup: CDR1 SGHVS, CDR2 FNYEAQ. After removal of 6 bases from V and 0 bases from J, the junction contained 4 bases not matched to a gene. This CDR3 region has 14 residues. The sample was PBMCs. This sequence was found in a human donor in good health. V and J are TRBV7-6 and TRBJ2-7, with 8 positions matching TRBD2. CDR3 in amino acids: CASRRGGNSYEQYF. The CDR3, as DNA: TGTGCCAGCAGACGGGGGGGAAACTCCTACGAGCAGTACTTC.